This passage covers 19 T cell receptor beta chains from one sample sequenced in a study of cytomegalovirus exposure and HLA in healthy donors. 60 Vbeta and 13 Jbeta primers were used in PCR. Clones were read by immunoSEQ multiplex PCR, and TCRdb kept only the in-frame ones, dropping some. This table has around 150,000 clones, around 86% appearing once. Sequenced: PBMCs. These receptors all come from a middle-aged man in good health and CMV-seropositive.

The chain is built from TRBV25-1 and TRBJ2-7; possibly TRBD1 for D (5 bases). The CDR3 sequence is 15 residues long. V shed 1 base and J shed 7 bases, with 17 bases lying between them. The V gene's germline CDR1 is MGHDK and CDR2 SYGVNS. The CDR3 spells CASSEWARAFEEQYF. The CDR3 region has the DNA TGTGCCAGCAGTGAATGGGCCAGGGCGTTTGAGGAGCAGTACTTC.

This chain links TRBV11-2 with TRBJ2-7, with a weak D call TRBD1 (5 bases). The V end was cut by 4 bases, the J end by 3 bases, with 16 bases between. The CDR3 contains 15 residues. Germline CDR1 and CDR2: SGHAT and FQNNGV. The CDR3: CASSSLRGSDYEQYF. The DNA for the CDR3 is TGTGCCAGCAGCTCTTTAAGGGGTTCGGACTACGAGCAGTACTTC.

This rearrangement joins TRBV15 to TRBJ2-1; TRBD2 might be the D (5 bases). Germline CDR1 and CDR2: LNHNV and YYDKDF (reference sequence). V was pared by 5 bases and J by 0 bases, with 17 bases between. This CDR3 contains 17 residues. The CDR3 is CATSGWAPGSSYNEQFF. CDR3 DNA sequence: TGTGCCACCAGCGGTTGGGCGCCTGGGAGCTCCTACAATGAGCAGTTCTTC.

The chain uses TRBV19 and TRBJ2-5, with 7 positions matching TRBD1. V gave up 3 bases and J gave up 1 base; unmatched junction bases: 5. This CDR3 has 15 residues. Per germline, CDR1 LNHDA and CDR2 SQIVND (reference sequence). The DNA for the CDR3 is TGTGCCAGTAGTATCTCCAGGGGGATCCAAGAGACCCAGTACTTC. Its protein product is CASSISRGIQETQYF.

V is TRBV7-9 and J is TRBJ2-5; a weak D match, TRBD2 (6 bases). CDR1 and CDR2 (germline): SEHNR, FQNEAQ (reference sequence). The V and J ends lost 8 bases and 5 bases respectively, with 9 bases between them. CDR3 length equals 11 residues. The CDR3 region has the DNA TGTGCCAGCCAGGAGGGCGAGACCCAGTACTTC. Translation: CASQEGETQYF.

The chain uses TRBV30 and TRBJ2-3, with D uncertain. The CDR3 has 12 residues. V lost 2 bases to trimming and J lost 0 bases, with 3 bases between them. Germline lookup yields CDR1 GTSNPN and CDR2 SVGIG (reference sequence). CDR3 sequence (DNA): TGTGCCTGGAGTTCTAGCACAGATACGCAGTATTTT. Translated: CAWSSSTDTQYF. The full variable domain, with the rest looked up from reference TRBV30 and TRBJ2-3, is SQTIHQWPATLVQPVGSPLSLECTVEGTSNPNLYWYRQAAGRGLQLLFYSVGIGQISSEVPQNLSASRPQDRQFILSSKKLLLSDSGFYLCAWSSSTDTQYFGPGTRLTVL.

V is TRBV27 and J is TRBJ1-6, with 7 bases identical to TRBD1. Germline trimming cut 6 bases from V and 7 bases from J; bases unmatched to any gene: 6. The germline CDR1 and CDR2 sequences are MNHEY and SMNVEV (reference sequence). The CDR3 runs to 14 residues. CDR3 coding DNA: TGTGCCAGCAGCCGAGGACAGGCCAATTCACCCCTCCACTTT. As protein: CASSRGQANSPLHF.

V usage is TRBV6-1 and J usage is TRBJ2-7; D is ambiguous. V was cut by 1 base and J by 3 bases, with 13 bases left in between. The CDR3 runs 15 residues. The germline gives CDR1 MNHNS, CDR2 SASEGT. This CDR3 reads CASSEEPGDNYEQYF. In nucleotides, the CDR3 is TGTGCCAGCAGTGAAGAACCGGGTGATAACTACGAGCAGTACTTC.

CDR3 coding DNA: TGTGCCAGCAGGAAGCTAGCGACCCGTGAGACCCAGTACTTC. Its translation: CASRKLATRETQYF. The gene calls are TRBV2 and TRBJ2-5, with a tentative D call TRBD2 (6 bases). Germline-derived CDR1 and CDR2 are SNHLY and FYNNEI. The CDR3 is 14 amino acids. V was cut by 6 bases and J by 5 bases, with 16 bases left in between.

The gene calls are TRBV13 and TRBJ2-2; 12 bases agree with TRBD2. J gave up 8 bases and V 3 bases, and 7 bases lay outside the gene matches. Germline V lookup: CDR1 PRHDT, CDR2 FYEKMQ (reference sequence). This CDR3 has 16 residues. CDR3 protein: CASSFGLAGPRGELFF. Written as DNA, the CDR3 is TGTGCCAGCAGCTTCGGACTAGCGGGGCCTCGGGGGGAGCTGTTTTTT.

This clone appeared a few times. The chain joins TRBV5-1 to TRBJ1-4, with 8 bases lining up with TRBD1. V was pared by 8 bases and J by 7 bases, with 13 bases of the junction left unmatched. CDR3 length: 15 residues. The germline gives CDR1 SGHRS, CDR2 YFSETQ. Here the CDR3 reads CASSSGGTGSEKLFF. The CDR3 region has the DNA TGCGCCAGTAGTTCGGGCGGGACAGGAAGTGAAAAACTGTTTTTT. The full variable domain, its missing parts supplied by reference TRBV5-1 and TRBJ1-4, is KAGVTQTPRYLIKTRGQQVTLSCSPISGHRSVSWYQQTPGQGLQFLFEYFSETQRNKGNFPGRFSGRQFSNSRSEMNVSTLELGDSALYLCASSSGGTGSEKLFFGSGTQLSVL.

V gene TRBV6-1 combines with J gene TRBJ1-3; no firm D call. The CDR3 is 15 amino acids. The V gene's germline CDR1 is MNHNS and CDR2 SASEGT. Trimming removed 1 base from V and 0 bases from J, with 7 bases in between. The CDR3: CASSEVYSSGNTIYF. The CDR3 DNA follows: TGTGCCAGCAGTGAAGTCTACAGCTCTGGAAACACCATATATTTT.

The CDR3 region has the DNA TGCGCCAGCAGCTCCGCCGGACAGGATTTAAACTATGGCTACACCTTC. It codes for CASSSAGQDLNYGYTF. The chain combines TRBV5-1 with TRBJ1-2, with TRBD1 identical over 7 bases. The CDR3 consists of 16 residues. CDR1 is SGHRS, CDR2 YFSETQ, per germline. Unmatched junction bases numbered 10, after V lost 3 bases and J lost 2 bases.

The rearrangement joins TRBV2 to TRBJ1-4; no reliable D call. Between the trimmed V and J ends, which lost 7 bases and 7 bases, there was a span of 4 bases. The germline gives CDR1 SNHLY, CDR2 FYNNEI. The CDR3 extends over 10 amino acids. The CDR3 protein is CASMSEKLFF. The CDR3 nucleotides are TGTGCCAGCATGAGTGAAAAACTGTTTTTT.

V gene TRBV11-3 combines with J gene TRBJ2-1, with 11 bases aligning to TRBD2. CDR3 size: 16 residues. J lost 9 bases, V lost 5 bases, and 12 bases had no gene match. CDR1 SGHNT and CDR2 YENEEA come from the germline V gene. As DNA, the CDR3 is TGTGCCAGCAGCCGCACTAGCGGGAGTCTCGTGGGTGAGCAGTTCTTC. This codes for CASSRTSGSLVGEQFF.

The J gene is TRBJ2-7, the V gene TRBV11-1; 12 nucleotides agree with TRBD2. The ends lost 5 bases at V and 0 bases at J; junction bases unmatched: 5. CDR1 SGHAT and CDR2 FQDESV come from the germline V gene (reference sequence). The CDR3 extends over 16 amino acids. The CDR3 spells CASSHRLAGDSYEQYF. The CDR3 DNA sequence: TGTGCCAGCAGCCACCGACTAGCGGGAGACTCCTACGAGCAGTACTTC.

The chain joins TRBV2 to TRBJ2-2; 10 positions agree with TRBD2. The CDR3 extends over 15 amino acids. Trimming removed 1 base from V and 5 bases from J; junction bases left unmatched: 1. From germline, CDR1 is SNHLY and CDR2 FYNNEI. DNA of the CDR3: TGTGCCAGCAGTGAAGTAGCGGGGGGAACCGGGGAGCTGTTTTTT. Its translation: CASSEVAGGTGELFF.

The table lists this clone with a few counts. The chain joins TRBV9 to TRBJ1-1; tentative D call: TRBD1 (5 bases). Trimming stripped 4 bases from V and 4 bases from J, with 8 bases between. Germline V gene data show CDR1 as SGDLS and CDR2 as YYNGEE. This CDR3 has 12 residues. CDR3 region: CASSYGGTEAFF. For the CDR3, the DNA is TGTGCCAGCAGCTACGGGGGCACTGAAGCTTTCTTT.

The chain is built from TRBV25-1 and TRBJ1-2; D gene ambiguous. V lost 1 base and J 3 bases, leaving 3 bases between the germline ends. CDR1 and CDR2 (germline): MGHDK, SYGVNS. The length of the CDR3 is 12 residues. In nucleotides, the CDR3 is TGTGCCAGCAGTGAATCAGACTATGGCTACACCTTC. Translated, it gives CASSESDYGYTF.